This T cell receptor (beta chain) was observed in a study of shared clonotypes between healthy human individuals. About the research overall: The study used three CD4 naive, three CD4 memory, two CD8 naive and one CD8 memory plate per donor.

Germline CDR1 reads LGHNA; CDR2 reads YNFKEQ. V lost 0 bases, J lost 0 bases, and 4 bases stayed unmatched. The CDR3 is made up of 17 amino acids. Produced via immunoSEQ multiplex PCR; TCRdb's table is partial and in-frame only. Of around 1.4 million clones in the sample, 98% are singletons; the top ten hold 0.36%. Sequencing used naive CD4+ T cells sorted from blood. Stated subset: CD45RA+ positively selected. The gene calls are TRBV4-2 and TRBJ2-2, with TRBD1 identical over 7 bases. The TCR comes from a man between 25 and 39 years old in good health. The CDR3 DNA follows: TGTGCCAGCAGCCAAGATCCTGACAGGGCGAACACCGGGGAGCTGTTTTTT. Its translation is CASSQDPDRANTGELFF.